This TCR beta chain was sequenced for a study of cytomegalovirus exposure and HLA in healthy donors. CDR1 is SGHRS and CDR2 is YFSETQ in the germline V gene. CDR3 length equals 12 residues. The ends lost 5 bases at V and 6 bases at J; junction bases unmatched: 4. Study findings and constraints: In vitro testing confirmed a few CMV-associated chains as specific for CMV antigens. Being productive about 90% or about 30% of the time was typical of most TCR beta V segments in an earlier analysis. Reportedly, HLA-A and HLA-B alleles of most subjects were accurately predicted from TCR beta.

As concerns this clone: Its antigen remains unidentified.

The PCR used 60 Vbeta and 13 Jbeta primers. Profiling relied on immunoSEQ multiplex PCR, and the TCRdb table lists in-frame clones only, not all of them. The repertoire shows about 58,000 clones; the top ten hold approximately 2.1%. The donors were healthy bone marrow donors. This TCR derives from a woman under 30 in good health and CMV-seronegative. The sample consisted of PBMCs. This chain connects TRBV5-1 to TRBJ1-2; the match to TRBD1 covers 7 bases. The CDR3 spells CASSLQGNGYTF. In DNA form, the CDR3 reads TGCGCCAGCAGTTTACAGGGGAATGGCTACACCTTC.